The clone carrying this T cell receptor beta chain appeared a few times. The antigen remains undetermined. This specimen belongs to a study of pediatric ulcerative colitis. Study-wide context: Six or seven patients showed pancolitis and two showed left-sided colitis. Overall study results and limits: Compared with controls, ulcerative colitis showed greater blood-rectum clone sharing. All ulcerative colitis patients, but no controls, carried a couple of rectal clonotypes. Rectal repertoires separated controls, mild-moderate and acute severe colitis.

CDR3 length equals 13 residues. CDR1 and CDR2 (germline): ENHRY, SYGVKD. V was trimmed by 10 bases and J by 3 bases, leaving 16 bases between them. The rectum was sampled with one to two pinch biopsies at colonoscopy. Using immunoSEQ multiplex PCR, the repertoire was profiled, and TCRdb retains in-frame clones only, with some absent. Among about 35,000 clones, roughly 77% were seen once, and the ten largest hold 1.1%. The rearrangement links TRBV10-3 to TRBJ2-7; the D is unclear. Sequenced material: gut tissue. The TCR comes from a boy between 5 and 17 years old with mild ulcerative colitis. This CDR3 is CATQWAIYYEQYF. The CDR3 DNA reads TGTGCCACCCAATGGGCTATCTACTACGAGCAGTACTTC.